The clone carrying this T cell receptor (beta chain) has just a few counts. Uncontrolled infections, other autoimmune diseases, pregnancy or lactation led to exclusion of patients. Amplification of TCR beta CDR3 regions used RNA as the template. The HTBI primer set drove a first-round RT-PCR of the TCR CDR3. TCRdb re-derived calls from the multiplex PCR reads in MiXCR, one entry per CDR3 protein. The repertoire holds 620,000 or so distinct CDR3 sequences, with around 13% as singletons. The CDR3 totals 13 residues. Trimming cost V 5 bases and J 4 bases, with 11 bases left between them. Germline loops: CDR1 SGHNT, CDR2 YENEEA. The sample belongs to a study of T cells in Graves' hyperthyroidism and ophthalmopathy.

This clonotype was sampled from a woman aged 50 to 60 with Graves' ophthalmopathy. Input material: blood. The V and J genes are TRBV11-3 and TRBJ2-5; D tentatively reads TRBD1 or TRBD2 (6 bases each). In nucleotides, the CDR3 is TGTGCCAGCAGCGTCGAGGGGGGAGAGACCCAGTACTTC. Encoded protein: CASSVEGGETQYF.